The 23 T cell receptor beta chains listed next were all sequenced from one sample in a study of T cells in Graves' hyperthyroidism and ophthalmopathy. The investigators amplified TCR beta CDR3 regions from RNA transcripts. The HTBI primer set drove a first-round RT-PCR of the TCR CDR3. TCRdb independently ran MiXCR on the multiplex PCR reads; one entry per CDR3 protein. The sample has over 450,000 distinct CDR3 sequences; about 15% are singletons. What was sequenced was blood. These receptors were obtained from a woman in her late teens or twenties with Graves' hyperthyroidism.

This clonotype was detected many times. V gene TRBV5-1 combines with J gene TRBJ1-2; TRBD1 matches 7 bases. Trimming cost V 0 bases and J 3 bases; bases outside gene matches: 5. The germline CDR1 and CDR2 sequences are SGHRS and YFSETQ. The CDR3 runs to 15 residues. CDR3 residues: CASSLGQGSYYGYTF. CDR3 bases: TGCGCCAGCAGCTTGGGACAGGGTTCCTACTATGGCTACACCTTC.

The rearrangement links TRBV24-1 to TRBJ2-1; 7 nucleotides match TRBD1. The CDR3 covers 16 residues. With V trimmed by 4 bases and J by 10 bases, 15 bases remained unmatched. Germline lookup yields CDR1 KGHDR and CDR2 SFDVKD. CDR3 nucleotide sequence: TGTGCCACCAGTGAGCGAGAACAGGGGCCTTACGGGGAGCAGTTCTTC. Amino acid sequence: CATSEREQGPYGEQFF.

The sample holds a few counts of this clonotype. This rearrangement joins TRBV29-1 to TRBJ2-3, with TRBD1 matching 7 bases. The length of the CDR3 is 13 residues. V dropped 2 bases and J dropped 5; count of bases not matched to a gene: 4. Germline V CDR1 and CDR2: SQVTM, ANQGSEA. CDR3 bases: TGCAGCGTTGAAACAGGGGCTGGAGATACGCAGTATTTT. Protein: CSVETGAGDTQYF.

The sample holds many counts of this clonotype. This sequence joins TRBV2 and TRBJ2-1, with TRBD2 as a possible D gene (5 bases). Germline V lookup: CDR1 SNHLY, CDR2 FYNNEI. Trimming cost V 8 bases and J 11 bases, with 19 bases left between them. The length of the CDR3 is 13 residues. The CDR3 sequence is CASLAGEYPKQFF. Written as DNA, the CDR3 is TGTGCCAGCTTAGCCGGGGAATACCCGAAGCAGTTCTTC.

This clonotype was counted ten times or more. As DNA, the CDR3 is TGTGCCAGTAGTATGGGCAGGGTGAGCTACGAGCAGTACTTC. As protein: CASSMGRVSYEQYF. This chain joins TRBV19 and TRBJ2-7; D is perhaps TRBD1 (5 bases). The CDR3 is made up of 14 amino acids. The germline CDR1 and CDR2 sequences are LNHDA and SQIVND (reference sequence). The V end lost 3 bases, the J end lost 3 bases, and 12 bases lay between the germline ends.

This clonotype appeared a few times. This chain joins TRBV2 and TRBJ2-3, with a possible D match to TRBD2 (6 bases). Trimming removed 8 bases at V and 5 bases at J, with 20 bases between. The CDR3 runs 15 residues. The germline V gene has CDR1 SNHLY and CDR2 FYNNEI. The DNA of the CDR3 is TGTGCCAGCTCCCTAGAGGGAGGAAGGGGAGATACGCAGTATTTT. This codes for CASSLEGGRGDTQYF.

This clonotype was detected many times. The chain combines TRBV10-2 with TRBJ1-2, with D uncertain. CDR1 WSHSY and CDR2 SAAADI come from the germline V gene. V gave up 0 bases and J gave up 8 bases, with 7 bases separating them. This CDR3 contains 12 residues. The CDR3 loop reads CASSESDRGYTF. The CDR3 nucleotides read TGCGCCAGCAGTGAGTCGGACCGGGGCTACACCTTC.

The V and J genes are TRBV20-1 and TRBJ2-7; 7 nucleotides align to TRBD2. Trimming took 0 bases from V and 7 from J; bases not matched to a gene: 9. The CDR3 runs 14 residues. Germline-derived CDR1 and CDR2 are DFQATT and SNEGSKA (reference sequence). The CDR3 DNA sequence: TGCAGTGCTAGAGATAGAGCGGGAAAGGCGGAGCAGTACTTC. Amino acids: CSARDRAGKAEQYF.

This clonotype was seen many times. The V gene is TRBV20-1, the J gene TRBJ2-5, with D maybe TRBD1 (5 bases). V lost 7 bases and J 2 bases, leaving 11 bases between the germline ends. This CDR3 is 12 amino acids long. Looked up from germline, CDR1 is DFQATT and CDR2 is SNEGSKA (reference sequence). The CDR3 sequence: CSGKKGQETQYF. CDR3 DNA sequence: TGCAGTGGCAAAAAGGGGCAAGAGACCCAGTACTTC.

This chain uses TRBV13 with TRBJ1-1; D gene ambiguous. The ends were cut back, 1 base at V and 5 bases at J, with 11 bases in the middle. The V gene's germline CDR1 is PRHDT and CDR2 FYEKMQ (reference sequence). The CDR3 contains 14 residues. CDR3 sequence: CASSLARAGTEAFF. The CDR3 DNA reads TGTGCCAGCAGCTTAGCCCGGGCGGGGACTGAAGCTTTCTTT.

This clonotype turned up a few times. A clone one base away is much larger, so this may be a read error. The chain couples TRBV12-3 or TRBV12-4 to TRBJ2-6, with D possibly being TRBD1 (6 bases). V lost 5 bases and J 1 base, leaving 21 bases between the germline ends. The length of the CDR3 is 19 residues. The CDR3, as DNA: TGTGCCAGCAGTCCCGCTCCAAGGGGGATTCCATCTGGGGCCAACGTCCTGACTTTC. It translates to CASSPAPRGIPSGANVLTF.

This clonotype has a handful of counts. The CDR3 DNA reads as TGTGCCAGCAGTTTAGAGACTAGGCATGGCTACACCTTC. It translates to CASSLETRHGYTF. V and J are TRBV12-3 or TRBV12-4 and TRBJ1-2; D is ambiguous. The CDR3 loop spans 13 amino acids. V lost 1 base to trimming and J lost 6 bases, with 9 bases between them.

This clonotype was seen repeatedly, ten times or more. The gene calls are TRBV6-1 and TRBJ2-7; the match to TRBD1 covers 7 bases. The CDR3 has 15 amino acids. The trim removed 5 bases at V and 3 bases at J, leaving 10 bases unmatched. Germline V gene lookup returns CDR1 MNHNS and CDR2 SASEGT. For the CDR3, the DNA is TGTGCCAGCAGTAGGGACAGCTTAACCCTCTACGAGCAGTACGTC. Translation gives CASSRDSLTLYEQYV.

This clonotype was counted ten times or more. The V and J genes are TRBV30 and TRBJ2-1, with 9 positions matching TRBD2. V was pared by 0 bases and J by 4 bases, with 1 base of the junction left unmatched. The CDR3 has 14 amino acids. Per the germline V gene, CDR1 is GTSNPN and CDR2 is SVGIG (reference sequence). DNA for the CDR3: TGTGCCTGGAGTGTACTAGCGGGTTACAATGAGCAGTTCTTC. Protein product: CAWSVLAGYNEQFF.

The chain carries TRBV9 and TRBJ2-1; the D gene could be TRBD1 or TRBD2 (5 bases each). The CDR3 loop spans 18 amino acids. The germline V gene has CDR1 SGDLS and CDR2 YYNGEE. The V gene lost 3 bases and the J gene lost 5 bases, with 24 bases spanning the gap. Here the CDR3 reads CASSDRIGAGYLNNEQFF. Written as DNA, the CDR3 is TGTGCCAGCAGCGACCGAATAGGGGCGGGTTACCTCAACAATGAGCAGTTCTTC.

The chain employs TRBV19 and TRBJ2-1; D perhaps matches TRBD2 (5 bases). Germline CDR1 LNHDA, CDR2 SQIVND (reference sequence). The CDR3 is 14 amino acids. Trimming left V 5 bases short and J 12 bases short, with 20 bases between. CDR3 DNA: TGTGCCAGTAGTCCAAGGATGAGCGGCGCAGGGCAGTTCTTC. Translated, it gives CASSPRMSGAGQFF.

V usage is TRBV24-1 and J usage is TRBJ2-5; possibly TRBD2 for D (6 bases). CDR1 KGHDR and CDR2 SFDVKD come from the germline V gene. The CDR3 length is 16 residues. Deletions cut 0 bases from V and 3 bases from J, with 13 bases between. CDR3 loop: CATSDLQFGGKETQYF. The CDR3 region has the DNA TGTGCCACCAGTGATTTGCAATTCGGGGGAAAAGAGACCCAGTACTTC.

V and J are TRBV4-1 and TRBJ1-5, with D possibly matching TRBD1 (5 bases). Trimming cost V 4 bases and J 0 bases, with 13 bases left between them. Germline assignment: CDR1 MGHRA and CDR2 YSYEKL. This CDR3 spans 16 amino acids. The CDR3 reads CASSRLGEGSNQPQHF. The CDR3 DNA reads as TGCGCCAGCAGCCGACTGGGGGAGGGTAGCAATCAGCCCCAGCATTTT.

The sample holds many counts of this clonotype. This chain joins TRBV2 and TRBJ2-1, with 7 bases fitting TRBD1. The germline gives CDR1 SNHLY, CDR2 FYNNEI. The CDR3 has 12 amino acids. V was clipped by 7 bases and J by 6 bases; unmatched bases: 3. The CDR3 loop reads CASIHRGNEQFF. The CDR3 DNA is TGTGCCAGCATCCACAGGGGCAATGAGCAGTTCTTC.

This clonotype appeared many times. The J gene is TRBJ2-3, the V gene TRBV24-1; 8 nucleotides match TRBD1. The ends lost 5 bases at V and 0 bases at J; junction bases unmatched: 3. CDR1 and CDR2 (germline): KGHDR, SFDVKD. The CDR3 consists of 15 residues. This CDR3 is CATSGTGSSTDTQYF. Written as DNA, the CDR3 is TGTGCCACCAGTGGGACAGGGTCTAGCACAGATACGCAGTATTTT.

There are many counts of this clonotype. V and J are TRBV20-1 and TRBJ2-7; 12 bases are shared with TRBD2. Germline V gives CDR1 DFQATT, CDR2 SNEGSKA (reference sequence). The CDR3 has 15 amino acids. J lost 6 bases, V lost 0 bases, and 6 bases had no gene match. CDR3 coding DNA: TGCAGTGCTAGAGATCTAGCGGGAGGGCCGCGCGAGCAGTACTTC. Protein product: CSARDLAGGPREQYF.

This chain connects TRBV7-2 to TRBJ1-5; D gene uncertain. From germline, CDR1 is SGHTA and CDR2 FQGNSA. Trimming took off 1 base at V and 3 bases at J, with 16 bases between the two ends. The CDR3 has 17 amino acids. CDR3 coding DNA: TGTGCCAGCAGCTTAGTAACGAGGGCAGGCTACAATCAGCCCCAGCATTTT. Its protein is CASSLVTRAGYNQPQHF. Full variable domain (missing parts from reference TRBV7-2 and TRBJ1-5): GAGVSQSPSNKVTEKGKDVELRCDPISGHTALYWYRQSLGQGLEFLIYFQGNSAPDKSGLPSDRFSAERTGGSVSTLTIQRTQQEDSAVYLCASSLVTRAGYNQPQHFGDGTRLSIL.

The chain uses TRBV6-1 and TRBJ2-1, with no clear D. The CDR3 contains 16 residues. Trimming shortened V by 1 base and J by 8 bases, and 18 bases separated the two germline ends. Germline CDR1 and CDR2: MNHNS and SASEGT. This CDR3 reads CASSEVVSVPTHEQFF. CDR3 nucleotides: TGTGCCAGCAGTGAAGTAGTCAGTGTACCTACGCATGAGCAGTTCTTC.